Included here is one T cell receptor (beta chain) sequence, with context. What it recognizes is unknown. This sample is part of a study of PD-1 blockade in mismatch repair-deficient tumors. The method was immunoSEQ multiplex PCR; TCRdb's version includes in-frame clones alone and lacks a portion of them. The sample lists some 130,000 clones, almost 90% seen once, with approximately 12% in the top ten. Findings and limits, study-wide: Tumor-resident clones, often undetectable pretreatment in blood, expanded then contracted after pembrolizumab.

Specimen: peripheral blood, collected approximately 71 weeks after starting pembrolizumab. This sequence originates from an adult with mismatch repair-deficient cancer.

CDR3 region: CASSLKPPGQGWYEQYF. In DNA form, the CDR3 reads TGTGCCAGCAGCTTGAAACCCCCGGGACAGGGGTGGTACGAGCAGTACTTC. This chain connects TRBV5-4 to TRBJ2-7; 10 bases are shared with TRBD1. V gave up 1 base and J gave up 4 bases; unmatched junction bases: 11. The CDR3 extends over 17 amino acids. Germline values: CDR1 SGHNT, CDR2 YYREEE (reference sequence).